The TCR beta chain under discussion was sequenced for a study of shared clonotypes between healthy human individuals (TCRdb year 2020). Context from the whole study: Two women and three men aged 18 to 49 years were included in the cohort. Per donor, three plates each were used for CD4 naive and CD4 memory, two for CD8 naive, and one for CD8 memory. Blood TCR repertoires of five healthy adults were deeply sequenced to estimate repertoire size and the extent of clonotype sharing between individuals. Different laboratories and diverse techniques were used to prepare libraries and sequence TCR repertoires, to increase sequencing depth and limit assay-specific biases. Each donor's leukapheresis produced roughly between roughly 0.94 and 9.5 billion PBMCs.

The donors were healthy, HIV-negative adults with no recently reported acute infections or vaccinations. All donors were Caucasian adults living in Nashville, Tennessee, USA. CD4+ T cells were enriched by magnetic negative selection, after which naive cells were positively selected on CD45RA and the negative fraction was taken as the memory subset. After blood collection by leukapheresis, PBMCs were isolated using Ficoll-Histopaque density gradient centrifugation and then cryopreserved in the vapor phase of liquid nitrogen. Analytical flow cytometry was used to check the purity and quantity of each magnetically sorted T cell population. Each sorted fraction had its genomic DNA isolated and then quantified by UV absorbance on a Nanodrop 2000c. The research as a whole found: Because the study included only a small number of donors, the genetic and exposure-history diversity represented was limited. When a handful of donors were compared, the shared fraction of clonotypes was roughly 4.8% for naive CD4, approximately 3.3% for naive CD8, 2.3% for memory CD4, and 0.35% to 0.4% for memory CD8. Compared with non-shared clonotypes, clonotypes shared by all four sorted-subset donors had higher generation probabilities. Incomplete sequencing was indicated by rarefaction of sorted-subset datasets, despite the large sequencing depth. Pairwise subsampling led to the expectation that sequencing depth would affect the degree of clonotype sharing among donors. Naive subsets generally had larger estimated clonotype richness than memory subsets did. Sampling was restricted to blood, and TCR repertoires in tissue are likely to differ from TCR repertoires in blood.

A word on this clone: Its antigen target is currently unknown. No much larger clonotype is one base removed from it; base qualities were not supplied.

The germline V gene encodes CDR1 SGHAT and CDR2 FQNNGV. Inclusive of the bounding cysteine and phenylalanine, the CDR3 is 16 residues long. Solely the CDR3 DNA is kept, with 48 bases framed from the first base. The junction carries 20 bases between V and J, which are trimmed by 8 bases and 2 bases respectively. TCR CDR3 regions were amplified from genomic DNA by multiplex PCR using the deep immunoSEQ assay. Extracted genomic DNA from each cell subset was distributed evenly across all wells of several immunoSEQ 96-well plates, and each plate was treated as a replicate. For sorted subsets, around 200 ng genomic DNA, equal to 30,000 or so T cell genomes, was loaded into each replicate PCR. Purified libraries were quantified with a Qubit 3.0 fluorometer, sized on a Bioanalyzer 2100, and re-quantified with the KAPA Library Quantification kit. Every immunoSEQ 96-well plate was sequenced on a dedicated single-read 150-cycle Illumina NextSeq 550 flow cell. Under the source paper's analysis protocol: Because the immunoSEQ output included only junctional sequences and no quality scores, the filtering could not be the same as the filtering used for full-length reads. Sequences were annotated with PyIR, a Python wrapper for IgBLAST v1.9, using IMGT germline references to assign V/J genes and CDR3. Reads were removed for weak V/J assignments (E-value above 1e-6), missing CDR3, stop codons, out-of-frame junctions, or ambiguous translated residues. V3J clonotypes were defined as sequences sharing an identical inferred V gene, J gene, and CDR3 amino acid sequence. To compute the percentage overlap between repertoires, the number of shared unique clonotypes was divided by the size of the smaller repertoire. Richness of each repertoire was evaluated using RTK rarefaction, the Chao1 estimator, and Recon v2.1 estimates of unobserved clonotypes. For all TCRbeta clonotypes obtained by the gDNA method from a handful of donors, generation probabilities were computed with OLGA. TCRdb took this table from immuneACCESS and kept in-frame rearrangements with V and J called. Such tables lack part of the clones; where checked against another copy, unresolved V genes explain under half of the gap, and the rest is unexplained. V, J and clone size reflect that table, while D and trimming were determined from the DNA. The sample table records roughly 2.2 million clones; 85% to 95% of these occur just once. Clones ranked in the top ten supply 0.39% of the sample.

The receptor comes from a man between 18 and 29 years old in good health. Some clones in this sample may be carry-over from other donors' samples. The sequenced sample was naive CD4+ T cells from PBMCs. Explained via the paper, the cell subset or site label denotes: CD45RA+ positively selected. The sequence joins TRBV11-2 to TRBJ2-3, and the D gene may be TRBD2, 5 bases matching. The nucleotide sequence is given as TGTGCCAGCTCGGTCCTCGGGCGCGGGCCCACAGATACGCAGTATTTT. Translated, this is CASSVLGRGPTDTQYF. When the CDR3 is completed using the reference TRBV11-2 and TRBJ2-3 genes on either side, the full variable domain is EAGVAQSPRYKIIEKRQSVAFWCNPISGHATLYWYQQILGQGPKLLIQFQNNGVVDDSQLPKDRFSAERLKGVDSTLKIQPAKLEDSAVYLCASSVLGRGPTDTQYFGPGTRLTVL.